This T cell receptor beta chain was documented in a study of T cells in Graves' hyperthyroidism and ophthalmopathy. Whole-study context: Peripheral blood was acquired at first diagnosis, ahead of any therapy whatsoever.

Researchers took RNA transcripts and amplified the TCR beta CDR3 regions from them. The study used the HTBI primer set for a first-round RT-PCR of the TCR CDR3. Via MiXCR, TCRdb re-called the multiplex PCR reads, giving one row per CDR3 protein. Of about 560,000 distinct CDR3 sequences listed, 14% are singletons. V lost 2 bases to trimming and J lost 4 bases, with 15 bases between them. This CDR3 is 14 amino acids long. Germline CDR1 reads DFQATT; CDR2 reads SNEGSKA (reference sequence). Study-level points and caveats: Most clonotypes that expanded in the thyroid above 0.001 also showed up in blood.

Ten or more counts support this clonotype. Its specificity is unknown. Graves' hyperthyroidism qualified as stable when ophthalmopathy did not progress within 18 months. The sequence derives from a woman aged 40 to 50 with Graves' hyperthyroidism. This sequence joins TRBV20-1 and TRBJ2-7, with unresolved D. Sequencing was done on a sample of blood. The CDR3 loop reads CSARLGLLLYEQYF. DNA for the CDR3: TGCAGTGCTAGATTAGGTCTACTGCTTTACGAGCAGTACTTC.